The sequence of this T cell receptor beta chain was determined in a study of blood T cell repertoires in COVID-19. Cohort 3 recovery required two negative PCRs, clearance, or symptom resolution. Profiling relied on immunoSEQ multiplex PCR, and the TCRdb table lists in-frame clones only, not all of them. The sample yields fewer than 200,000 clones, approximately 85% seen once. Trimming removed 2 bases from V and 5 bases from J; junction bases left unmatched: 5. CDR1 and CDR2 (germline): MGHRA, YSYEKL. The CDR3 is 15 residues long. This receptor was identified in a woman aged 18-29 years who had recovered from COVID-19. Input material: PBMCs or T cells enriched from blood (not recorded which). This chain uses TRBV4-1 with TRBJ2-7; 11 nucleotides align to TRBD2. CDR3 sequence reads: CASSQKTSGRDEQYF. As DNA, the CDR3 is TGCGCCAGCAGCCAAAAAACTAGCGGGAGAGACGAGCAGTACTTC.